These T cell receptor beta chains were read from a single sample in a study of blood T cell repertoires in COVID-19. TCRdb's table, derived via immunoSEQ multiplex PCR, lists solely in-frame clones and lacks some. Counted here are about 280,000 clones, more than 75% occurring once; the ten biggest clones make up roughly 8%. The sample was peripheral blood. The source is a man aged 35 to 55 with active or convalescent COVID-19. CDR3s include the opening cysteine and the closing phenylalanine or tryptophan. The D gene is left open where the match is weak. Clone sizes are given selectively: once, few, many, or a class where the clone is expanded.

j_call,v_call,clone_size,d_call,cdr3_nt,cdr3_aa
TRBJ2-1,TRBV12-3/TRBV12-4,.,.,TGTGCCAGCAAAGGCGGAACGAACAATGAGCAGTTCTTC,CASKGGTNNEQFF
TRBJ1-1,TRBV5-6,.,TRBD1,TGTGCCAGCACCCCAGGGGGTAGGACTGAAGCTTTCTTT,CASTPGGRTEAFF
TRBJ2-5,TRBV9,.,TRBD2,TGTGCCAGCAGCGTAGCTAGCGGGGGGGACCAAGAGACCCAGTACTTC,CASSVASGGDQETQYF
TRBJ2-7,TRBV3-1/TRBV3-2,.,.,TGTGCCAGCAGCCAATTGGGCGGGGCCGAGCAGTACTTC,CASSQLGGAEQYF
TRBJ1-6,TRBV21-1,.,.,TGTGCCAGCAGCAAAGTGCGGGCAGGGGGCTATAATTCACCCCTCCACTTT,CASSKVRAGGYNSPLHF
TRBJ1-1,TRBV3-1/TRBV3-2,.,.,TGTGCCAGCAGCCCCTATCACGGGACTGAAGCTTTCTTT,CASSPYHGTEAFF
TRBJ1-1,TRBV6-1,.,TRBD1,TGTGCCAGCAGTGAAACCTGGCGGCAGGGGGTAAATGAAGCTTTCTTT,CASSETWRQGVNEAFF
TRBJ1-1,TRBV10-2,.,.,TGCGCCAGCAGTGACCCGGCAGGGGCCAACACTGAAGCTTTCTTT,CASSDPAGANTEAFF
TRBJ1-1,TRBV6-5,.,.,TGTGCCAGCAGTCAGGGAATGAACACTGAAGCTTTCTTT,CASSQGMNTEAFF
TRBJ1-2,TRBV27,.,.,TGTGCCAGCAGCCGGGGGACGGTCTATGGCTACACCTTC,CASSRGTVYGYTF
TRBJ1-2,TRBV24-1,.,.,TGTGCCACCAGTGTTGGCCTGTTCTATGGCTACACCTTC,CATSVGLFYGYTF
TRBJ1-1,TRBV19,.,.,TGTGCCAGTAGTATTACGCCTCAGAACGCTGAAGCTTTCTTT,CASSITPQNAEAFF
TRBJ1-1,TRBV10-3,.,.,TGTGCCATCAGTGACCCTACTTTGGGGAGGGCTGAAGCTTTCTTT,CAISDPTLGRAEAFF
TRBJ2-7,TRBV2,.,TRBD2,TGTGCCAGCACAGGAGAAAAAGCGGGAGTAACCTACGAGCAGTACTTC,CASTGEKAGVTYEQYF
TRBJ1-2,TRBV7-9,.,.,TGTGCCAGCACGCCGGGAGGGGGGTCTGTCTCTGGCTACACCTTC,CASTPGGGSVSGYTF
TRBJ1-2,TRBV18,.,TRBD1,TGTGCCAGCTCACCATCCCCAGGGGGCCCTACTAACTATGGCTACACCTTC,CASSPSPGGPTNYGYTF
TRBJ2-7,TRBV30,.,.,TGTGCCTGGAGTCGTCGCTACGAGCAGTACTTC,CAWSRRYEQYF
TRBJ1-5,TRBV10-2,.,.,TGCGCCAGCACCCCCCCCGGGGGGGGATCGCAGCCCCAGCATTTT,CASTPPGGGSQPQHF
TRBJ2-1,TRBV3-1/TRBV3-2,few,TRBD1,TGTGCCAGCAGCCACCAGACAGGGGGCAGGCCCTACAATGAGCAGTTCTTC,CASSHQTGGRPYNEQFF
TRBJ1-6,TRBV9,.,.,TGTGCCAGCAGCGTAGAGGGGTCCTATAATTCACCCCTCCACTTT,CASSVEGSYNSPLHF
TRBJ2-1,TRBV6-6,.,TRBD1,TGTGCCAGCAGACCATCGGACAGGGCGTCCTACAATGAGCAGTTCTTC,CASRPSDRASYNEQFF
TRBJ1-5,TRBV19,.,.,TGTGCCAGTAGCCATAATCAGAGGGGGTTAAGTCAGCCCCAGCATTTT,CASSHNQRGLSQPQHF
TRBJ2-1,TRBV5-1,.,TRBD2,TGCGCCAGCAGCTTGGAGAGTAGCGGGGGGAAAACCTACAATGAGCAGTTCTTC,CASSLESSGGKTYNEQFF
TRBJ1-6,TRBV3-1/TRBV3-2,.,TRBD1,TGTGCCAGCAGCCAGGACAGGGGTTCGGGACCCCTCCACTTT,CASSQDRGSGPLHF
TRBJ1-2,TRBV3-1/TRBV3-2,.,TRBD1,TGTGCCAGCAGCCAAGGGGACAGGGATCATGGCTACACCTTC,CASSQGDRDHGYTF
TRBJ2-5,TRBV30,.,.,TGTGCCTGGAGTCGGAGGGGGGGGCCACGGGAGACCCAGTACTTC,CAWSRRGGPRETQYF